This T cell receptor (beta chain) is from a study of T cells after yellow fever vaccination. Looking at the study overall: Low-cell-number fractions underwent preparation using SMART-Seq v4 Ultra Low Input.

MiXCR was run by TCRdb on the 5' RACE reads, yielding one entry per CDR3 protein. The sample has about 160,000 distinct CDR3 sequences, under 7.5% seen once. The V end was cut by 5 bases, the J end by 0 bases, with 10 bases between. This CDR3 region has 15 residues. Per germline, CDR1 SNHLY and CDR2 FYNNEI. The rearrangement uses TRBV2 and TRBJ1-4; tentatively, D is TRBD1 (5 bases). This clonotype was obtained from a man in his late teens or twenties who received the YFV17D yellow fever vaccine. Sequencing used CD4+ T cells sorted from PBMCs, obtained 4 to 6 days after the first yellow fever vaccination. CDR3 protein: CASSSPGATNEKLFF. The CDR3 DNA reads TGTGCCAGCAGTTCCCCGGGGGCAACTAATGAAAAACTGTTTTTT.